The clone carrying this T cell receptor (beta chain) has just a few counts. The antigen is unknown. Stated time point: pre-sensitization, week 0. Treatment: therapeutic diphenylcyclopropenone sensitization with weekly scalp DPC. The CDR3 runs to 16 residues. V lost 6 bases and J 12 bases, leaving 27 bases between the germline ends. This sample is drawn from a study of human T cells and chemical hapten exposure. Study at large: DPC (0.01%) was patch tested on the upper back and read at 6 days.

The study's findings and limits: No change in TCRs above 1 in 1000 frequency was produced by DPC sensitization. Patch test score rose with PT1 expanded TCR count, significant at thresholds 8, 16 and 32, not 4. Expanded TCRs produced significantly more large CDR3 similarity clusters than controls did.

In TCRdb, the RACE reads were re-called with MiXCR into one record per CDR3 protein. Counted here are 350,000 to 450,000 distinct CDR3 sequences, 4.5% to 6% occurring once; the ten biggest clones make up about 2.5%. The rearrangement joins TRBV12-3 or TRBV12-4 to TRBJ2-1; possible D gene TRBD1, 6 bases. The starting material was whole blood, obtained in connection with sensitization to the hapten diphenylcyclopropenone (DPC). The TCR sequence derives from a woman aged 45-65 years with alopecia areata. Some clones in this sample may be carry-over from other donors' samples. This chain's CDR3 is CASSPSGEEGSRRQFF. DNA of the CDR3: TGTGCCAGCAGCCCCTCAGGGGAAGAGGGCTCCAGGCGGCAGTTCTTC.